This TCR beta chain was captured in a study of T-cell reconstitution after alpha-beta-depleted transplantation in children. Unique molecular identifiers were used in preparing the TCRbeta library. TCRdb re-derived calls from the PCR reads in MiXCR, one entry per CDR3 protein. The sample lists approximately 430,000 distinct CDR3 sequences, around 16% occurring once. This clonotype was counted a few times. The CDR3 length is 14 residues. With V trimmed by 0 bases and J by 7 bases, 6 bases remained unmatched. CDR1 and CDR2 (germline): MNHEY, SVGEGT. The starting material was PBMCs, mostly from graft donor cells, obtained 360 days after TCRalphabeta/CD19-depleted stem cell transplant. The origin of this receptor is a boy under two years old who had a stem cell transplant for Wiskott-Aldrich syndrome, so the T cells may come from the graft donor. This rearrangement joins TRBV6-2 or TRBV6-3 to TRBJ2-7; 7 bases agree with TRBD2. This chain's CDR3 is CASSYSGGLREQYF. The CDR3 nucleotides are TGTGCCAGCAGTTACTCGGGAGGGCTTCGAGAGCAGTACTTC.